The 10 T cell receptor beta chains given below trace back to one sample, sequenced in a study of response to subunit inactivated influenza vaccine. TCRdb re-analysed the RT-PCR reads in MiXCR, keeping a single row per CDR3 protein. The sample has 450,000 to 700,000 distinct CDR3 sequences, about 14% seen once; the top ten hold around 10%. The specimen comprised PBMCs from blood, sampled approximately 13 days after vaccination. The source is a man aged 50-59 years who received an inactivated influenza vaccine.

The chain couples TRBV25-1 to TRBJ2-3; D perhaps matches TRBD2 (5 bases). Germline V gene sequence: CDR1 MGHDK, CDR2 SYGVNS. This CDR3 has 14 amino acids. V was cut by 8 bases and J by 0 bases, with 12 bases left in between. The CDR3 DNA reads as TGTGCCAGCGGCGCTAGCAGAAGCACAGATACGCAGTATTTT. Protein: CASGASRSTDTQYF.

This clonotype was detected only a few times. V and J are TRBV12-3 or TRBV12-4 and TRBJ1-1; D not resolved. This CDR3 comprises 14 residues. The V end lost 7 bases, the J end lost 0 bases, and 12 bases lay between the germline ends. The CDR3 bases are TGTGCCAGCAAAGTTGGGATCTTGAACACTGAAGCTTTCTTT. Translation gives CASKVGILNTEAFF.

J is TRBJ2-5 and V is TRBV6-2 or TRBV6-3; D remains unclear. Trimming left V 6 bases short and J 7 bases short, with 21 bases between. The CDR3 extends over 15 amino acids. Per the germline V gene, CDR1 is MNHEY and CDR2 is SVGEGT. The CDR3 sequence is CASSQIQDSLRTQYF. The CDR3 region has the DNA TGTGCCAGCAGCCAAATCCAGGATAGTTTGCGGACCCAGTACTTC.

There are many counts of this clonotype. This CDR3 reads CASSFLAGSGELFF. In DNA form, the CDR3 reads TGCGCCAGCAGCTTCCTAGCGGGGTCCGGGGAGCTGTTTTTT. The chain employs TRBV5-1 and TRBJ2-2; TRBD2 matches 9 bases. Germline CDR1 SGHRS, CDR2 YFSETQ. This CDR3 has 14 amino acids. The V segment lost 2 bases and the J segment 6 bases; nucleotides outside the gene matches: 2.

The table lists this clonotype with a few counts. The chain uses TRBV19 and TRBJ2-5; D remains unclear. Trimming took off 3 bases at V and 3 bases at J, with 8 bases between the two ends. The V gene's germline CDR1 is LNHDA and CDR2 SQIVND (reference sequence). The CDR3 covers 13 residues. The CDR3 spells CASSINRKETQYF. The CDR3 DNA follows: TGTGCCAGTAGTATCAACAGAAAAGAGACCCAGTACTTC.

The CDR3: CASSSGTPAYEQYF. The CDR3 DNA reads as TGTGCCAGCAGCTCAGGGACACCAGCCTACGAGCAGTACTTC. The chain carries TRBV5-6 and TRBJ2-7; D is possibly TRBD1 (6 bases). Germline CDR1 and CDR2: SGHDT and YYEEEE. The CDR3 is 14 residues long. Trimming removed 3 bases from V and 2 bases from J, with 12 bases in between.

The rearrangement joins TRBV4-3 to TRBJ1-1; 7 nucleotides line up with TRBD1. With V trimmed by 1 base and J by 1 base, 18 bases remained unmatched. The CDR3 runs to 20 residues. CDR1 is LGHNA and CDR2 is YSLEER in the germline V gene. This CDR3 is CASSQGDWVWVTGRNTEAFF. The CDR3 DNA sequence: TGCGCCAGCAGCCAAGGAGATTGGGTCTGGGTGACAGGGAGGAACACTGAAGCTTTCTTT.

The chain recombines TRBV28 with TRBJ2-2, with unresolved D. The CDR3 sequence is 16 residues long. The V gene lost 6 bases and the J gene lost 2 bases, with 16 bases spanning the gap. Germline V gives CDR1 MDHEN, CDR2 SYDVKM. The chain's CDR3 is CASSSLYSINTGELFF. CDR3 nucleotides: TGTGCCAGCAGCTCACTGTATAGTATTAACACCGGGGAGCTGTTTTTT.

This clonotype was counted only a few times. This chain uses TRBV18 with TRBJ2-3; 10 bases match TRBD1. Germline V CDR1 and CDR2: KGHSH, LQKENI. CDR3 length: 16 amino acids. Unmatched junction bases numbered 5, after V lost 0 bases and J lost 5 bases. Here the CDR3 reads CASSPPGTGEEDTQYF. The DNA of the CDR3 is TGTGCCAGCTCACCACCCGGGACAGGGGAGGAAGATACGCAGTATTTT.

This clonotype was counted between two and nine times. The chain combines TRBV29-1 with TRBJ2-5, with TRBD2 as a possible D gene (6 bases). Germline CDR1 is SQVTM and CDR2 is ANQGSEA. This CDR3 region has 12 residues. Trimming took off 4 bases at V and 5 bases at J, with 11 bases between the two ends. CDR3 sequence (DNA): TGCAGCGTTGGCATGGGGAGGGAGACCCAGTACTTC. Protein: CSVGMGRETQYF. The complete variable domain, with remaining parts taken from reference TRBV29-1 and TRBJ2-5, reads SAVISQKPSRDICQRGTSLTIQCQVDSQVTMMFWYRQQPGQSLTLIATANQGSEATYESGFVIDKFPISRPNLTFSTLTVSNMSPEDSSIYLCSVGMGRETQYFGPGTRLLVL.